This T cell receptor beta chain emerged from a study of blood T cells in healthy people across ages. About the study: When template switching was applied, about one barcoded beta molecule was captured per two T cells.

Notes on this clonotype: Its antigen is still unknown.

A second PCR, run for about 7 to 11 cycles, used a sample-barcoded 5' primer plus a J-beta primer mix. Each of the cDNA molecules was tagged by a template-switch adaptor with 12 random nucleotides. One entry per CDR3 protein results from TCRdb running MiXCR on the 5' RACE reads. The profile shows 800,000 to 1,000,000 distinct CDR3 sequences, roughly 43% of them singletons. The individuals who served as donors were healthy Caucasians living in Russia, aged roughly 6 to 100. General study findings and limits: Diversity of TCR beta per million T cells declined in a roughly linear way with age.

This CDR3 is built from 15 residues. CDR1 and CDR2 from the germline V gene are SGHNT and YYREEE (reference sequence). After removal of 4 bases from V and 5 bases from J, the junction contained 7 bases not matched to a gene. The TCR sequence derives from a man aged 25-40 years in good health. The J gene is TRBJ2-1, the V gene TRBV5-4, with TRBD1 identical over 9 bases. Specimen: blood. The chain's CDR3 is CASSGAGTGNNEQFF. The CDR3 coding sequence is TGTGCCAGCAGCGGGGCCGGGACAGGGAACAATGAGCAGTTCTTC.